This is a list of T cell receptor beta chains from one sample in a study of beta chain features in type 1 diabetes. Only in-frame clones appear in the TCRdb table, and some are missing; sequencing was by immunoSEQ multiplex PCR. The profile shows 300,000 or so clones, roughly a tenth of them singletons. The sequenced sample was central memory CD4+ T cells from blood. The receptors were sampled from a young man with type 1 diabetes. Each CDR3 is given with its conserved first and last residue. Each record gives: V gene, J gene, clone size, D gene, CDR3 DNA, CDR3 protein. The D gene is left open where the match is weak. Clone sizes are given selectively: once, few, many, or a class where the clone is expanded.

v_call: TRBV9; j_call: TRBJ2-5; clone_size: -; d_call: -; cdr3_nt: TGTGCCAGCAGCGCTGGGCCTCAAGAGACCCAGTACTTC; cdr3_aa: CASSAGPQETQYF
v_call: TRBV5-1; j_call: TRBJ1-1; clone_size: few; d_call: -; cdr3_nt: TGCGCCAGCAGCTTGGAAGGCCAAACTGAAGCTTTCTTT; cdr3_aa: CASSLEGQTEAFF
v_call: TRBV2; j_call: TRBJ2-3; clone_size: few; d_call: -; cdr3_nt: TGTGCCAGCAGTGAAGGGGCTAGCGTGGGTACAGATACGCAGTATTTT; cdr3_aa: CASSEGASVGTDTQYF
v_call: TRBV7-9; j_call: TRBJ2-1; clone_size: -; d_call: TRBD2; cdr3_nt: TGTGCCAGCAGCTCCCCGACTAGCGGGGGGAATGAGCAGTTCTTC; cdr3_aa: CASSSPTSGGNEQFF
v_call: TRBV6-5; j_call: TRBJ1-1; clone_size: few; d_call: -; cdr3_nt: TGTGCCAGCAGTTACTGGGTGAACACTGAAGCTTTCTTT; cdr3_aa: CASSYWVNTEAFF
v_call: TRBV18; j_call: TRBJ1-1; clone_size: -; d_call: -; cdr3_nt: TGTGCCAGCTCACCTACAGCGGGCTCGAACACTGAAGCTTTCTTT; cdr3_aa: CASSPTAGSNTEAFF
v_call: TRBV5-8; j_call: TRBJ1-4; clone_size: -; d_call: TRBD1; cdr3_nt: TGTGCCAGCAGCTCGACAGGGGGCGCGGGTAATGAAAAACTGTTTTTT; cdr3_aa: CASSSTGGAGNEKLFF
v_call: TRBV5-1; j_call: TRBJ2-1; clone_size: few; d_call: -; cdr3_nt: TGCGCCAGCAGCTTGGCGCCAGCCAATGAGCAGTTCTTC; cdr3_aa: CASSLAPANEQFF
v_call: TRBV9; j_call: TRBJ1-5; clone_size: -; d_call: -; cdr3_nt: TGTGCCAGCAGCGTAGGGGCTGATACCAATCAGCCCCAGCATTTT; cdr3_aa: CASSVGADTNQPQHF
v_call: TRBV30; j_call: TRBJ2-7; clone_size: few; d_call: TRBD2; cdr3_nt: TGTGCCTGTACCGGTACTAGCGGTTTTCCCTACGAGCAGTACTTC; cdr3_aa: CACTGTSGFPYEQYF
v_call: TRBV9; j_call: TRBJ1-1; clone_size: -; d_call: -; cdr3_nt: TGTGCCAGCAGCTCGGCGGGAGGAACTGAAGCTTTCTTT; cdr3_aa: CASSSAGGTEAFF
v_call: TRBV5-1; j_call: TRBJ1-4; clone_size: few; d_call: TRBD1; cdr3_nt: TGCGCCAGCAGCATCGGACAGGGGATTTCCGAAAAACTGTTTTTT; cdr3_aa: CASSIGQGISEKLFF
v_call: TRBV7-2; j_call: TRBJ1-5; clone_size: -; d_call: TRBD1; cdr3_nt: TGTGCCAGCAGCTTGGCCGGACAGGGCTGGAATCAGCCCCAGCATTTT; cdr3_aa: CASSLAGQGWNQPQHF
v_call: TRBV6-5; j_call: TRBJ1-2; clone_size: -; d_call: -; cdr3_nt: TGTGCCAGCAGTTACGAAGGGACGGGCGGCTACACCTTC; cdr3_aa: CASSYEGTGGYTF
v_call: TRBV7-2; j_call: TRBJ2-2; clone_size: -; d_call: -; cdr3_nt: TGTGCCAGCAGCCCTAGCGGGGAGCTGTTTTTT; cdr3_aa: CASSPSGELFF
v_call: TRBV10-3; j_call: TRBJ2-3; clone_size: -; d_call: TRBD2; cdr3_nt: TGTGCCATCAGTCATGCTGGTCGGACTAGCGGGGAAAAGGCAGATACGCAGTATTTT; cdr3_aa: CAISHAGRTSGEKADTQYF
v_call: TRBV10-3; j_call: TRBJ1-1; clone_size: many; d_call: TRBD1; cdr3_nt: TGTGCCATCAGTGAAGGGGGCTTCACTGAAGCTTTCTTT; cdr3_aa: CAISEGGFTEAFF
v_call: TRBV7-2; j_call: TRBJ1-3; clone_size: many; d_call: -; cdr3_nt: TGTGCCAGCAGCTTAGACTCCTCTGGAAACACCATATATTTT; cdr3_aa: CASSLDSSGNTIYF
v_call: TRBV18; j_call: TRBJ2-7; clone_size: -; d_call: TRBD1; cdr3_nt: TGTGCCAGCTCACCACCGACAGGGGCCTACGAGCAGTACTTC; cdr3_aa: CASSPPTGAYEQYF
v_call: TRBV6-1; j_call: TRBJ2-5; clone_size: -; d_call: -; cdr3_nt: TGTGCCAGCAGTTCCCTCGGGACGGATCAAGAGACCCAGTACTTC; cdr3_aa: CASSSLGTDQETQYF
v_call: TRBV7-6; j_call: TRBJ2-2; clone_size: once; d_call: -; cdr3_nt: TGTGCTAGCAGCCCATCTCGTATTGGGGAGCTGTTTTTT; cdr3_aa: CASSPSRIGELFF
v_call: TRBV2; j_call: TRBJ2-2; clone_size: -; d_call: -; cdr3_nt: TGTGCCAGCAGTGTAGTACAGAACACCGGGGAGCTGTTTTTT; cdr3_aa: CASSVVQNTGELFF
v_call: TRBV15; j_call: TRBJ1-1; clone_size: few; d_call: -; cdr3_nt: TGTGCCACCAGCAGAGCGGGATTGGGCACTGAAGCTTTCTTT; cdr3_aa: CATSRAGLGTEAFF
v_call: TRBV4-3; j_call: TRBJ1-1; clone_size: -; d_call: -; cdr3_nt: TGCGCCAGCAGCCAAGATCGCCAGGGTATGGGAGCTTTCTTT; cdr3_aa: CASSQDRQGMGAFF
v_call: TRBV18; j_call: TRBJ2-2; clone_size: few; d_call: TRBD2; cdr3_nt: TGTGCCAGCTCACCTCGTAGCGGGGCCGAGACCGGGGAGCTGTTTTTT; cdr3_aa: CASSPRSGAETGELFF
v_call: TRBV6-5; j_call: TRBJ2-4; clone_size: -; d_call: -; cdr3_nt: TGTGCCAGCAGTTACTCAGGTTCCGGGTCCAAAAACATTCAGTACTTC; cdr3_aa: CASSYSGSGSKNIQYF
v_call: TRBV18; j_call: TRBJ2-4; clone_size: -; d_call: -; cdr3_nt: TGTGCCAGCTCACCGTTGTCTAGCAGGGACATTCAGTACTTC; cdr3_aa: CASSPLSSRDIQYF
v_call: TRBV11-3; j_call: TRBJ2-1; clone_size: few; d_call: TRBD2; cdr3_nt: TGTGCCAGCAGCTTAGGCGGGAGCTCCTACAATGAGCAGTTCTTC; cdr3_aa: CASSLGGSSYNEQFF
v_call: TRBV30; j_call: TRBJ2-7; clone_size: few; d_call: -; cdr3_nt: TGTGCCTGGAGTGGCACAGGGAATCCCTACGAGCAGTACTTC; cdr3_aa: CAWSGTGNPYEQYF
v_call: TRBV6-6; j_call: TRBJ2-7; clone_size: -; d_call: -; cdr3_nt: TGTGCCAGCGCTGGGAGCTCCTACGAGCAGTACTTC; cdr3_aa: CASAGSSYEQYF
v_call: TRBV5-4; j_call: TRBJ1-6; clone_size: -; d_call: -; cdr3_nt: TGTGCCAGCAGCTCCCACCCGGGAGCCCAGAATTCACCCCTCCACTTT; cdr3_aa: CASSSHPGAQNSPLHF
v_call: TRBV7-9; j_call: TRBJ1-1; clone_size: -; d_call: -; cdr3_nt: TGTGCCAGCAGCTTAGCGCGTAACACTGAAGCTTTCTTT; cdr3_aa: CASSLARNTEAFF
v_call: TRBV9; j_call: TRBJ2-6; clone_size: -; d_call: -; cdr3_nt: TGTGCCAGCAGCGTAAAAGGATCTGGGGCCAACGTCCTGACTTTC; cdr3_aa: CASSVKGSGANVLTF
v_call: TRBV19; j_call: TRBJ1-6; clone_size: few; d_call: TRBD1; cdr3_nt: TGTGCCAGTAGTATGCAGGGGGCTAATTCACCCCTCCACTTT; cdr3_aa: CASSMQGANSPLHF
v_call: TRBV4-1; j_call: TRBJ2-7; clone_size: -; d_call: -; cdr3_nt: TGCGCCAGCAGCCAAGATCCACGGATTCCCCACGAGCAGTACTTC; cdr3_aa: CASSQDPRIPHEQYF
v_call: TRBV5-4; j_call: TRBJ2-6; clone_size: few; d_call: TRBD1; cdr3_nt: TGTGCCAGCAGCCTCGACAGGGGGATCTCTGGGGCCAACGTCCTGACTTTC; cdr3_aa: CASSLDRGISGANVLTF
v_call: TRBV7-2; j_call: TRBJ1-4; clone_size: few; d_call: -; cdr3_nt: TGTGCCAGCAGCCAAATTGCAACTAATGAAAAACTGTTTTTT; cdr3_aa: CASSQIATNEKLFF
v_call: TRBV2; j_call: TRBJ1-3; clone_size: -; d_call: -; cdr3_nt: TGTGCCAGCAGTGATGGACAGCTTTCTGGAAACACCATATATTTT; cdr3_aa: CASSDGQLSGNTIYF
v_call: TRBV2; j_call: TRBJ1-3; clone_size: few; d_call: TRBD1; cdr3_nt: TGTGCCAGCAGTGCACAGGGGGCGGAAAACACCATATATTTT; cdr3_aa: CASSAQGAENTIYF
v_call: TRBV19; j_call: TRBJ2-7; clone_size: many; d_call: -; cdr3_nt: TGTGCCAGTAGCCTAAGGGCGGATCTCTCCTACGAGCAGTACTTC; cdr3_aa: CASSLRADLSYEQYF
v_call: TRBV30; j_call: TRBJ1-5; clone_size: few; d_call: TRBD1; cdr3_nt: TGTGCCTCGGACAGGGAGGGCAATCAGCCCCAGCATTTT; cdr3_aa: CASDREGNQPQHF
v_call: TRBV7-2; j_call: TRBJ2-2; clone_size: few; d_call: TRBD2; cdr3_nt: TGTGCCAGCAGCTTATTAGCGGGGTTGAACACCGGGGAGCTGTTTTTT; cdr3_aa: CASSLLAGLNTGELFF
v_call: TRBV5-1; j_call: TRBJ2-3; clone_size: once; d_call: -; cdr3_nt: TGCGCCAGCAGCTTGGTGGAACGCACAGATACGCAGTATTTT; cdr3_aa: CASSLVERTDTQYF
v_call: TRBV4-2; j_call: TRBJ1-5; clone_size: -; d_call: TRBD1; cdr3_nt: TGTGCCAGCAGGCTGACAGGGGATAGCAATCAGCCCCAGCATTTT; cdr3_aa: CASRLTGDSNQPQHF
v_call: TRBV28; j_call: TRBJ2-2; clone_size: few; d_call: TRBD1; cdr3_nt: TGTGCCAGCAGTTTATCCGCAGGGGGGAACACCGGGGAGCTGTTTTTT; cdr3_aa: CASSLSAGGNTGELFF
v_call: TRBV7-8; j_call: TRBJ2-3; clone_size: few; d_call: TRBD2; cdr3_nt: TGTGCCAGCAGCTTAGGGTCTAGCGGTTACACAGATACGCAGTATTTT; cdr3_aa: CASSLGSSGYTDTQYF
v_call: TRBV2; j_call: TRBJ2-3; clone_size: few; d_call: TRBD2; cdr3_nt: TGTGCCAGCAGCTCCCTTGGGGGGGGCACAGATACGCAGTATTTT; cdr3_aa: CASSSLGGGTDTQYF
v_call: TRBV5-1; j_call: TRBJ2-1; clone_size: few; d_call: TRBD2; cdr3_nt: TGCGCCAGCAGCGGATTAGCGGGGGGCCTTTACAATGAGCAGTTCTTC; cdr3_aa: CASSGLAGGLYNEQFF
v_call: TRBV11-2; j_call: TRBJ2-3; clone_size: few; d_call: TRBD2; cdr3_nt: TGTGCCAGCAGCGGCCGGACTAGCGGGGGGGCGATGAACACAGATACGCAGTATTTT; cdr3_aa: CASSGRTSGGAMNTDTQYF
v_call: TRBV10-2; j_call: TRBJ2-7; clone_size: few; d_call: TRBD1; cdr3_nt: TGCGCCAGCAGAAGGACAGGGCTCTCCTACGAGCAGTACTTC; cdr3_aa: CASRRTGLSYEQYF
v_call: TRBV11-2; j_call: TRBJ1-2; clone_size: few; d_call: TRBD1; cdr3_nt: TGTGCCAGCAGCTTGAGCCGACAGGGGGCAGGTGGCTACACCTTC; cdr3_aa: CASSLSRQGAGGYTF